Following are 28 T cell receptor beta chains from one sample sequenced in a study of T-cell reconstitution after alpha-beta-depleted transplantation in children. Unique molecular identifiers were incorporated into the prepared TCRbeta library. TCRdb reprocessed the PCR reads with MiXCR, giving one entry per CDR3 protein. The profile shows around 680,000 distinct CDR3 sequences, roughly 17% of them singletons. The sample was PBMCs from the stem cell graft donor, taken from the stem cell graft. All receptors derive from a human donor who donated a stem cell graft to a child with acute myeloid leukemia.

The chain uses TRBV20-1 and TRBJ2-3, with 7 nucleotides matching TRBD2. Germline V gene data show CDR1 as DFQATT and CDR2 as SNEGSKA (reference sequence). The CDR3 contains 17 residues. With V trimmed by 0 bases and J by 1 base, 10 bases remained unmatched. CDR3 amino acids: CSARDIVLLAGTDTQYF. CDR3 coding DNA: TGCAGTGCTAGAGATATTGTGTTGCTAGCGGGCACAGATACGCAGTATTTT.

This clonotype occurred a few times. The chain joins TRBV4-1 to TRBJ2-2; no reliable D call. CDR1 is MGHRA, CDR2 YSYEKL, per germline. Deletions cut 0 bases from V and 6 bases from J, with 8 bases between. This CDR3 spans 14 amino acids. In DNA form, the CDR3 reads TGCGCCAGCAGCCAAGACGGGTACGCCGGGGAGCTGTTTTTT. This encodes CASSQDGYAGELFF.

This clonotype was seen many times. This sequence joins TRBV7-2 and TRBJ1-2; the D gene is possibly TRBD1 (5 bases). Germline V CDR1 and CDR2: SGHTA, FQGNSA. The CDR3 length is 13 residues. The V and J ends lost 3 bases and 4 bases respectively, with 9 bases between them. CDR3 sequence: CASSLGPRYGYTF. CDR3 coding DNA: TGTGCCAGCAGCTTGGGACCGCGCTATGGCTACACCTTC. Full variable domain (missing parts from reference TRBV7-2 and TRBJ1-2): GAGVSQSPSNKVTEKGKDVELRCDPISGHTALYWYRQSLGQGLEFLIYFQGNSAPDKSGLPSDRFSAERTGGSVSTLTIQRTQQEDSAVYLCASSLGPRYGYTFGSGTRLTVV.

This clonotype was detected once. The chain combines TRBV28 with TRBJ2-7, with no clear D. Germline assignment: CDR1 MDHEN and CDR2 SYDVKM. Trimming left V 8 bases short and J 0 bases short, with 20 bases between. This CDR3 is 16 amino acids long. CDR3 sequence reads: CASPGCCSWSSYEQYV. CDR3 bases: TGTGCCAGCCCAGGTTGTTGTAGTTGGAGCTCCTACGAGCAGTACGTC.

This clonotype appeared many times. The chain joins TRBV20-1 to TRBJ2-1; D ambiguous. Trimming cost V 6 bases and J 4 bases, with 16 bases left between them. Germline CDR1 DFQATT, CDR2 SNEGSKA (reference sequence). The CDR3 runs to 14 residues. The CDR3 DNA reads TGCAGTGCACAATATCCACCTCGATACAATGAGCAGTTCTTC. This encodes CSAQYPPRYNEQFF.

In this sample, this clonotype turned up a few times. The chain's CDR3 is CASSLVPVYSYNEQFF. The DNA for the CDR3 is TGTGCCAGCAGCTTGGTCCCGGTATACTCCTACAATGAGCAGTTCTTC. This chain links TRBV5-8 with TRBJ2-1, with D hard to call. V was cut by 0 bases and J by 0 bases, with 10 bases left in between. The CDR3 sequence is 16 residues long. Germline V gene lookup returns CDR1 SGHTS and CDR2 YDEGEE.

This clonotype occurred a few times. The genes are TRBV20-1 and TRBJ2-4; 8 positions match TRBD2. V shed 1 base and J 0 bases; nucleotides not matched to a gene: 8. The CDR3 loop spans 17 amino acids. The germline V gene encodes CDR1 DFQATT and CDR2 SNEGSKA (reference sequence). The CDR3 nucleotides read TGCAGTGCTAGAGTCGGGGGGGCGCGGGTAGCCAAAAACATTCAGTACTTC. Its translation: CSARVGGARVAKNIQYF.

This clonotype was seen ten or more times. The J gene is TRBJ2-5, the V gene TRBV11-2; D perhaps matches TRBD1 (5 bases). V was cut by 0 bases and J by 9 bases, with 14 bases left in between. Per germline, CDR1 SGHAT and CDR2 FQNNGV. The CDR3 length is 14 residues. DNA for the CDR3: TGTGCCAGCAGCTTAGATGAGGCCTCCAGGGCCCAGTACTTC. This encodes CASSLDEASRAQYF.

The chain combines TRBV7-3 with TRBJ1-2; D not certain. Looked up from germline, CDR1 is SGHTA and CDR2 is FQGTGA. The CDR3 is 15 amino acids. V shed 3 bases and J shed 2 bases, with 13 bases lying between them. CDR3 residues: CASSLGPEANYGYTF. As DNA, the CDR3 is TGTGCCAGCAGCTTGGGCCCCGAGGCGAACTATGGCTACACCTTC.

In the case of this clonotype: A read error may explain this, as a much larger clone is one base away. This chain links TRBV11-2 with TRBJ2-1, with D perhaps TRBD1 (5 bases). Trimming left V 7 bases short and J 5 bases short, with 24 bases between. The CDR3 runs to 17 residues. Germline CDR1 reads SGHAT; CDR2 reads FQNNGV. This chain's CDR3 is CASTQLWGQAHHNEQFF. CDR3 nucleotide sequence: TGTGCCAGCACCCAATTGTGGGGCCAGGCACACCACAATGAGCAGTTCTTC.

The V and J genes are TRBV12-3 or TRBV12-4 and TRBJ1-5; D is possibly TRBD1 (5 bases). This CDR3 has 15 residues. V gave up 6 bases and J gave up 2 bases, with 14 bases separating them. CDR3 in amino acids: CASSLGGWGNQPQHF. The CDR3, as DNA: TGTGCCAGCAGCCTCGGGGGTTGGGGCAATCAGCCCCAGCATTTT.

This rearrangement joins TRBV7-9 to TRBJ2-3, with 7 bases that match TRBD2. V dropped 5 bases and J dropped 2; count of bases not matched to a gene: 10. The CDR3 runs 16 residues. The V gene's germline CDR1 is SEHNR and CDR2 FQNEAQ (reference sequence). The CDR3 region is CASSPPGAGYTDTQYF. CDR3 coding DNA: TGTGCCAGCAGCCCACCCGGAGCGGGGTACACAGATACGCAGTATTTT.

V and J are TRBV4-3 and TRBJ2-3, with 8 bases that match TRBD2. Germline-derived CDR1 and CDR2 are LGHNA and YSLEER. There are 17 residues in the CDR3. V lost 0 bases and J lost 3; bases outside the gene matches: 8. The CDR3 is CASSQDPRGGRTDTQYF. The CDR3 nucleotides are TGCGCCAGCAGCCAAGACCCCCGGGGGGGAAGAACAGATACGCAGTATTTT.

Comments on this clonotype: Since a much larger clone is just one base distant, this may be a read error. The chain is built from TRBV20-1 and TRBJ2-5; D might be TRBD2 (5 bases). In germline, CDR1 is DFQATT, CDR2 SNEGSKA (reference sequence). The CDR3 totals 13 residues. Here the CDR3 DNA reads TGCAGTGCCGGAACGACTACCCAAGAGACCCAGTGCTTC. As protein: CSAGTTTQETQCF.

At least ten counts were recorded for this clonotype. The gene calls are TRBV15 and TRBJ1-5; D ambiguous. Trimming cost V 1 base and J 9 bases, with 13 bases left between them. The CDR3 has 14 residues. Germline lookup yields CDR1 LNHNV and CDR2 YYDKDF (reference sequence). CDR3 sequence reads: CATSRGYSLWPQHF. The CDR3 DNA sequence: TGTGCCACCAGCAGAGGCTACAGCCTATGGCCCCAGCATTTT.

This chain links TRBV20-1 with TRBJ2-3; TRBD2 matches 8 bases. V trimming: 5 bases; J trimming: 2 bases; junction bases outside the gene matches: 12. There are 16 residues in the CDR3. Germline V gene lookup returns CDR1 DFQATT and CDR2 SNEGSKA (reference sequence). The CDR3 is CSAEEISGVNTDTQYF. For the CDR3, the DNA is TGCAGTGCTGAGGAGATTAGCGGGGTTAACACAGATACGCAGTATTTT.

This clonotype was detected many times. The chain carries TRBV7-2 and TRBJ2-5; 9 nucleotides align to TRBD2. The CDR3 sequence is 16 residues long. The trim removed 5 bases at V and 1 base at J, leaving 8 bases unmatched. The germline V gene encodes CDR1 SGHTA and CDR2 FQGNSA. DNA of the CDR3: TGTGCCAGCAGCATATTAGCGGGGGCGGCCCAAGAGACCCAGTACTTC. This codes for CASSILAGAAQETQYF. Together with reference TRBV7-2 and TRBJ2-5, the CDR3 gives the full variable domain: GAGVSQSPSNKVTEKGKDVELRCDPISGHTALYWYRQSLGQGLEFLIYFQGNSAPDKSGLPSDRFSAERTGGSVSTLTIQRTQQEDSAVYLCASSILAGAAQETQYFGPGTRLLVL.

This clonotype was observed a single time. V usage is TRBV4-1 and J usage is TRBJ2-3, with 12 bases that match TRBD2. Germline V gene data show CDR1 as MGHRA and CDR2 as YSYEKL. The CDR3 extends over 18 amino acids. V was pared by 4 bases and J by 2 bases, with 10 bases of the junction left unmatched. The CDR3 DNA sequence: TGCGCCAGCAGCCCGGGACTAGCGGGTGTGGCCACCACAGATACGCAGTATTTT. It yields the protein CASSPGLAGVATTDTQYF.

In this sample, this clonotype turned up a few times. The rearrangement links TRBV20-1 to TRBJ1-6, with a weak D call TRBD1 (6 bases). The germline V gene has CDR1 DFQATT and CDR2 SNEGSKA (reference sequence). The V end lost 3 bases, the J end lost 9 bases, and 15 bases lay between the germline ends. This CDR3 contains 14 residues. CDR3 sequence (DNA): TGCAGTGCTAGGGCAGGGGAAGGGAGTTCACCCCTCCACTTT. Translating it yields CSARAGEGSSPLHF.

The chain recombines TRBV24-1 with TRBJ2-2; D call uncertain. CDR3 length equals 11 residues. The ends were cut back, 12 bases at V and 6 bases at J, with 10 bases in the middle. From germline, CDR1 is KGHDR and CDR2 SFDVKD. The CDR3 coding sequence is TGTGCCGTCCGTGGGGCCGGGGAGCTGTTTTTT. Its translation is CAVRGAGELFF.

Ten or more counts support this clonotype. The chain is built from TRBV5-1 and TRBJ2-1; D is uncertain. This CDR3 region has 12 residues. The germline V and J ends were trimmed by 6 bases and 3 bases, with 7 bases remaining between them. Germline V gives CDR1 SGHRS, CDR2 YFSETQ. CDR3 amino acids: CASTISYNEQFF. The CDR3 DNA sequence: TGCGCCAGCACCATCAGCTACAATGAGCAGTTCTTC.

The chain joins TRBV11-3 to TRBJ2-2; D perhaps matches TRBD1 (6 bases). This CDR3 has 15 amino acids. Trimming removed 5 bases from V and 4 bases from J, with 14 bases in between. CDR1 is SGHNT and CDR2 is YENEEA in the germline V gene. The CDR3 is CASSPRQASTGELFF. The DNA of the CDR3 is TGTGCCAGCAGCCCCCGACAGGCTTCCACCGGGGAGCTGTTTTTT.

CDR3 in amino acids: CAIGGQSYEQYF. The CDR3 DNA sequence: TGTGCCATCGGGGGACAGTCCTACGAGCAGTACTTC. The chain combines TRBV10-3 with TRBJ2-7, with 7 bases fitting TRBD1. V lost 8 bases and J lost 1; bases outside the gene matches: 2. This CDR3 is 12 amino acids long. Looked up from germline, CDR1 is ENHRY and CDR2 is SYGVKD.

This clonotype was seen ten or more times. The chain carries TRBV7-2 and TRBJ1-1; D call uncertain. Germline V gene data show CDR1 as SGHTA and CDR2 as FQGNSA. Trimming pared 0 bases from V and 1 base from J, leaving 9 bases between. The CDR3 consists of 15 residues. In nucleotides, the CDR3 is TGTGCCAGCAGCTTAGCTGGTCCACCGAACACTGAAGCTTTCTTT. Encoded protein: CASSLAGPPNTEAFF.

DNA for the CDR3: TGTGCCAGCAGCGCCCCGGCGGGGGATACAGATACGCAGTATTTT. This translates into CASSAPAGDTDTQYF. J is TRBJ2-3 and V is TRBV11-2; 7 nucleotides line up with TRBD2. CDR1 and CDR2 from the germline V gene are SGHAT and FQNNGV. The CDR3 has 15 residues. V was clipped by 5 bases and J by 3 bases; unmatched bases: 8.

This clonotype was counted at least ten times. This sequence joins TRBV29-1 and TRBJ2-2; 7 bases are shared with TRBD1. Trimming removed 7 bases from V and 4 bases from J; junction bases left unmatched: 9. The CDR3 spans 14 residues. Germline CDR1 reads SQVTM; CDR2 reads ANQGSEA. In DNA, the CDR3 is TGCAGCGCTACGAGCCAGGGGGTCACCGGGGAGCTGTTTTTT. Translating gives CSATSQGVTGELFF.

The chain couples TRBV7-9 to TRBJ2-2; TRBD1 matches at 7 bases. The junction had 7 bases not matched to a gene; V was cut back by 5 bases and J by 7 bases. There are 14 residues in the CDR3. The germline gives CDR1 SEHNR, CDR2 FQNEAQ (reference sequence). Here the CDR3 DNA reads TGTGCCAGCAGCGTCAGGGGGACGGGCGGGGAGCTGTTTTTT. Translating it yields CASSVRGTGGELFF.

This clonotype was seen ten or more times. The chain links TRBV20-1 to TRBJ1-1; TRBD1 matches 8 bases. CDR1 is DFQATT, CDR2 SNEGSKA, per germline (reference sequence). This CDR3 is built from 12 residues. This CDR3 reads CSIDRGHTEAFF. The CDR3 DNA is TGCAGCATAGACAGGGGACACACTGAAGCTTTCTTT.